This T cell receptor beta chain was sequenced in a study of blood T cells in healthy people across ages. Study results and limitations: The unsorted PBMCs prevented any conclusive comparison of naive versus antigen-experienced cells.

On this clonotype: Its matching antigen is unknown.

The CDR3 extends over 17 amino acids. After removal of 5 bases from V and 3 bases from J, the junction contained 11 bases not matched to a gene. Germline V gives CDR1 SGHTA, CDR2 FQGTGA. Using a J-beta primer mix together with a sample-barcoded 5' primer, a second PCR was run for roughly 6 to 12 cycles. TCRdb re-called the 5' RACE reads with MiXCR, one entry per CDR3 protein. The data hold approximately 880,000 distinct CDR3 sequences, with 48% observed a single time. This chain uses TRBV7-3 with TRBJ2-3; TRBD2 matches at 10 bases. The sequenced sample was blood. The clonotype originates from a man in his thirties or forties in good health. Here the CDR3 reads CASSPMGAGGPTDTQYF. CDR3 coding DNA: TGTGCCAGCAGCCCTATGGGAGCGGGGGGGCCGACAGATACGCAGTATTTT.